This TCR beta chain was observed in a study of T-cell reconstitution after alpha-beta-depleted transplantation in children (dated by TCRdb to between 2015 and 2016). The study in broad terms: The study quantitatively tracked T-cell immune reconstitution after TCRalphabeta/CD19-depleted allogeneic hematopoietic cell transplantation in children using TCR repertoire profiling.

CDR1 is given as MNHEY and CDR2 as SMNVEV, both from the germline V gene (reference sequence). Trimming removed 4 bases from V and 2 bases from J, leaving 12 bases between the germline ends. The CDR3 covers 14 residues, taking in both the cysteine and the phenylalanine. Only the CDR3 portion is preserved as DNA: 42 bases, with reading frame beginning at the first base. Findings and caveats that apply to the study as a whole: In some patients, high TCRbeta diversity at day 60 was attributed to recipient T cells and intrathymic progenitors that had survived conditioning. The apparently early alphabetaT-cell count recovery about two months after transplant was reportedly dependent on only several hundred rapidly expanded clones derived from non-depleted graft cells. Hyperexpanded clone frequencies declined over subsequent months; after one year, T-cell counts and TCRbeta diversity were mostly attributed to newly produced T cells.

The treatment or condition tag for this specimen amounts to: allogeneic hematopoietic cell transplantation with graft depleted of TCRalphabeta T cells and CD19 B cells. The children who served as transplant recipients had been given grafts of TCRalphabeta/CD19-depleted allogeneic hematopoietic cells. For this clonotype: No antigen is known for it. No much larger clone is present one base from it, and per-base qualities are unavailable.

Library generation was performed with PCR. The run used an Illumina HiSeq 2500. To normalize quantification of the TCRbeta repertoire, the TCR libraries were built with molecular barcoding that relied on unique molecular identifiers. TCRdb trimmed public reads at Q25 via fastp, called clones via MiXCR and kept in-frame beta chains. All rows with the same CDR3 protein become a single entry with the most common DNA and genes. The sample table records a few hundred thousand distinct CDR3 sequences; 25% to 30% of these occur just once. About 35% of the sample is in the top ten clones. The receptor was derived from a boy under two years old with Wiskott-Aldrich syndrome, due to receive a stem cell transplant. Recombination linked TRBV27 to TRBJ2-7, with TRBD1 tentatively as D gene (5 bases match). The starting material was PBMCs, obtained before TCRalphabeta/CD19-depleted stem cell transplant. At the DNA level, the sequence is TGTGCCAGCAGTTGGGGTACAGGCCCCTACGAGCAGTACTTC. This sequence encodes CASSWGTGPYEQYF.